Listed here are 29 T cell receptor beta chains from one sample, sequenced in a study of blood T cell repertoires in COVID-19. Using immunoSEQ multiplex PCR, the repertoire was profiled, and TCRdb retains in-frame clones only, with some absent. Of about 250,000 clones in the sample, about 79% were seen once. Specimen: peripheral blood. The origin of the receptors is an elderly man with acute or convalescent COVID-19.

This rearrangement joins TRBV24-1 to TRBJ2-5; the match to TRBD1 covers 9 bases. The CDR3 length is 17 residues. Looked up from germline, CDR1 is KGHDR and CDR2 is SFDVKD. The V gene end was trimmed by 3 bases and the J gene end by 2 bases; junction bases not matched to a gene: 9. This CDR3 reads CATSDHGQGPSQETQYF. The CDR3 nucleotides are TGTGCCACCAGTGATCACGGACAGGGGCCTTCTCAAGAGACCCAGTACTTC.

The chain employs TRBV12-3 or TRBV12-4 and TRBJ1-3, with 7 bases identical to TRBD1. This CDR3 spans 13 amino acids. After removal of 5 bases from V and 5 bases from J, the junction contained 3 bases not matched to a gene. CDR3 residues: CASSARGRNTIYF. The CDR3, as DNA: TGTGCCAGCAGTGCGAGGGGGCGAAACACCATATATTTT.

The V and J genes are TRBV28 and TRBJ2-3; TRBD2 is a possible D gene (6 bases). CDR1 is MDHEN and CDR2 is SYDVKM in the germline V gene. Trimming stripped 5 bases from V and 0 bases from J, with 12 bases between. The CDR3 length is 15 residues. CDR3 protein: CASSPAGPSTDTQYF. Written as DNA, the CDR3 is TGTGCCAGCAGTCCAGCGGGTCCTAGCACAGATACGCAGTATTTT.

The rearrangement links TRBV5-4 to TRBJ2-3; TRBD1 matches at 7 bases. This CDR3 region has 15 residues. The V gene end was trimmed by 4 bases and the J gene end by 0 bases; junction bases not matched to a gene: 5. Germline values: CDR1 SGHNT, CDR2 YYREEE (reference sequence). The CDR3 coding sequence is TGTGCCAGCAGCCGGGACAGCACCAGCACAGATACGCAGTATTTT. Translated, it gives CASSRDSTSTDTQYF.

The V gene is TRBV5-1, the J gene TRBJ1-1; TRBD1 is a possible D gene (5 bases). Germline V CDR1 and CDR2: SGHRS, YFSETQ. The length of the CDR3 is 14 residues. Trimming shortened V by 4 bases and J by 1 base, and 11 bases separated the two germline ends. This CDR3 is CASSLRVKNTEAFF. The CDR3 coding sequence is TGCGCCAGCAGCCTCAGGGTGAAGAACACTGAAGCTTTCTTT.

The genes are TRBV18 and TRBJ2-1; D not certain. The CDR3 spans 13 residues. V lost 3 bases and J 5 bases, leaving 8 bases between the germline ends. Looked up from germline, CDR1 is KGHSH and CDR2 is LQKENI. The CDR3 DNA reads TGTGCCAGCTCACCTAAACGGGACAATGAGCAGTTCTTC. Residues: CASSPKRDNEQFF.

The CDR3 loop is CATSAGTPTNEKLFF. CDR3 coding DNA: TGTGCCACCAGCGCCGGGACACCAACTAATGAAAAACTGTTTTTT. The rearrangement joins TRBV24-1 to TRBJ1-4; D possibly corresponds to TRBD1 (6 bases). This CDR3 comprises 15 residues. Germline lookup yields CDR1 KGHDR and CDR2 SFDVKD. V lost 7 bases, J lost 0 bases, and 11 bases lay in between.

V usage is TRBV4-1 and J usage is TRBJ2-3; 7 nucleotides align to TRBD1. The CDR3 runs 17 residues. V was clipped by 6 bases and J by 5 bases; unmatched bases: 17. CDR1 and CDR2 (germline): MGHRA, YSYEKL. Here the CDR3 reads CASRQPPYRGGEDTQYF. CDR3 nucleotide sequence: TGCGCCAGCAGGCAACCTCCATACAGGGGCGGAGAAGATACGCAGTATTTT.

V and J are TRBV4-2 and TRBJ2-1; 10 nucleotides align to TRBD2. Germline CDR1 LGHNA, CDR2 YNFKEQ. J gave up 3 bases and V 3 bases, and 8 bases lay outside the gene matches. This CDR3 has 17 residues. CDR3 region: CASSQEPGLAYYNEQFF. As DNA, the CDR3 is TGTGCCAGCAGCCAGGAGCCGGGACTAGCGTACTACAATGAGCAGTTCTTC.

V usage is TRBV19 and J usage is TRBJ1-5, with 10 positions matching TRBD1. This CDR3 has 17 amino acids. Germline assignment: CDR1 LNHDA and CDR2 SQIVND (reference sequence). Trimming took 4 bases from V and 4 from J; bases not matched to a gene: 10. The CDR3 spells CASSTIPGTGANQPQHF. The CDR3, as DNA: TGTGCCAGTAGTACAATCCCCGGGACAGGGGCTAATCAGCCCCAGCATTTT.

This chain joins TRBV12-3 or TRBV12-4 and TRBJ1-1; D is perhaps TRBD1 (6 bases). V gave up 1 base and J gave up 8 bases, with 11 bases separating them. This CDR3 spans 13 amino acids. The CDR3 sequence is CASSLEVQGEAFF. CDR3 coding DNA: TGTGCCAGCAGTTTAGAGGTCCAGGGGGAAGCTTTCTTT.

The genes are TRBV28 and TRBJ1-6; 11 positions match TRBD1. V dropped 4 bases and J dropped 9; count of bases not matched to a gene: 5. CDR3 size: 15 residues. Germline CDR1 MDHEN, CDR2 SYDVKM. CDR3 residues: CASSSADRGPSPLHF. CDR3 DNA sequence: TGTGCCAGCAGTTCGGCGGACAGGGGGCCTTCACCCCTCCACTTT.

A few counts support this clone. The chain uses TRBV19 and TRBJ1-2; 7 bases align to TRBD1. This CDR3 contains 17 residues. The ends lost 5 bases at V and 8 bases at J; junction bases unmatched: 20. CDR1 is LNHDA and CDR2 is SQIVND in the germline V gene (reference sequence). CDR3 sequence: CASSFYVIGDSAQGYTF. The CDR3 nucleotides read TGTGCCAGTAGTTTCTACGTAATAGGGGACAGCGCCCAAGGCTACACCTTC.

Details on this clone: The germline gene is not matched at one end of the junction; a read error may be the cause. This chain connects TRBV19 to TRBJ2-6; 9 nucleotides agree with TRBD1. Per germline, CDR1 LNHDA and CDR2 SQIVND (reference sequence). The CDR3 contains 20 residues. This CDR3 is CVSSMALGGTGRAGANVLTF. The CDR3 DNA follows: TGTGTCAGTAGTATGGCCCTCGGGGGGACAGGGAGAGCTGGGGCCAACGTCCTGACTTTC.

V gene TRBV19 combines with J gene TRBJ1-1; 8 bases map to TRBD1. Germline loops: CDR1 LNHDA, CDR2 SQIVND (reference sequence). The CDR3 consists of 17 residues. V lost 3 bases to trimming and J lost 4 bases; unmatched junction nucleotides: 13. CDR3 sequence reads: CASSIVWRTGWGTEAFF. Written as DNA, the CDR3 is TGTGCCAGTAGTATCGTTTGGAGGACAGGGTGGGGCACTGAAGCTTTCTTT.

This sequence joins TRBV7-9 and TRBJ2-1; 7 nucleotides match TRBD1. The germline V gene encodes CDR1 SEHNR and CDR2 FQNEAQ (reference sequence). With 6 bases clipped from V and 0 bases from J, the junction kept 8 bases outside the gene matches. The CDR3 spans 16 residues. The CDR3 is CASRWDSASSYNEQFF. CDR3 bases: TGTGCCAGCAGGTGGGACAGCGCGAGCTCCTACAATGAGCAGTTCTTC.

The V call is TRBV11-2, the J call TRBJ1-4, with D possibly being TRBD1 (5 bases). The V end lost 8 bases, the J end lost 8 bases, and 18 bases lay between the germline ends. CDR1 and CDR2 (germline): SGHAT, FQNNGV. The CDR3 is 14 amino acids. The CDR3 loop reads CASAEGKGREKLFF. The CDR3 DNA is TGTGCCAGCGCGGAGGGGAAGGGTCGAGAAAAACTGTTTTTT.

Ten or more counts support this clone. The rearrangement links TRBV7-9 to TRBJ1-1, with TRBD1 identical over 9 bases. The germline V gene encodes CDR1 SEHNR and CDR2 FQNEAQ (reference sequence). Losses at the gene ends were 5 bases for V and 5 bases for J; bases not matched to a gene: 6. This CDR3 is built from 14 residues. DNA for the CDR3: TGTGCCAGCAGCCAAGGACAGGGGACGACTGAAGCTTTCTTT. Protein product: CASSQGQGTTEAFF.

The V call is TRBV24-1, the J call TRBJ2-7; 10 bases match TRBD1. The V and J ends lost 7 bases and 5 bases, in that order; junction bases with no gene match: 10. CDR1 is KGHDR, CDR2 SFDVKD, per germline. The CDR3 extends over 15 amino acids. The CDR3 nucleotides read TGTGCCACCAGCCAAACCGGGACAGGGGTCCACGAGCAGTACTTC. Protein: CATSQTGTGVHEQYF.

The chain has TRBV6-5 and TRBJ2-7, with D possibly being TRBD2 (6 bases). Per the germline V gene, CDR1 is MNHEY and CDR2 is SVGAGI. The CDR3 runs 14 residues. The V gene lost 10 bases and the J gene lost 3 bases, with 19 bases spanning the gap. Here the CDR3 DNA reads TGTGCCATCTCTTACGGGGAGGCTTTCTACGAGCAGTACTTC. Translating it yields CAISYGEAFYEQYF.

This chain uses TRBV28 with TRBJ2-5; D may be TRBD1 (6 bases). Germline assignment: CDR1 MDHEN and CDR2 SYDVKM. This CDR3 has 14 amino acids. The V and J ends lost 4 bases and 4 bases respectively, with 13 bases between them. CDR3 protein: CASSSDRLSETQYF. The CDR3 DNA reads as TGTGCCAGCAGTTCCGACAGGCTTTCAGAGACCCAGTACTTC.

This clone was detected once. This rearrangement joins TRBV6-1 to TRBJ2-3, with 7 nucleotides matching TRBD1. Losses at the gene ends were 1 base for V and 6 bases for J; bases not matched to a gene: 10. This CDR3 region has 16 residues. Per the germline V gene, CDR1 is MNHNS and CDR2 is SASEGT. CDR3 sequence (DNA): TGTGCCAGCAGTGAAGAAAGAACAGGGGCGAGGGATACGCAGTATTTT. It translates to CASSEERTGARDTQYF.

The J gene is TRBJ1-4, the V gene TRBV18; no clear D gene. CDR1 and CDR2 (germline): KGHSH, LQKENI. CDR3 size: 15 residues. With 3 bases removed from V and 0 bases from J, the gap between germline ends came to 8 bases. The CDR3 nucleotides read TGTGCCAGCTCACCCCGGTTATCAACTAATGAAAAACTGTTTTTT. It codes for CASSPRLSTNEKLFF.

This sequence joins TRBV5-6 and TRBJ2-3, with 8 bases that match TRBD1. The V gene's germline CDR1 is SGHDT and CDR2 YYEEEE. V was pared by 1 base and J by 3 bases, with 4 bases of the junction left unmatched. This CDR3 has 15 amino acids. CDR3 DNA: TGTGCCAGCAGCTTGTGGGACAGGAGAACAGATACGCAGTATTTT. Translated, it gives CASSLWDRRTDTQYF.

The V call is TRBV5-1, the J call TRBJ1-5; the D gene is possibly TRBD1 (5 bases). The CDR3 covers 14 residues. V lost 2 bases and J 4 bases, leaving 10 bases between the germline ends. In germline, CDR1 is SGHRS, CDR2 YFSETQ. The CDR3 sequence: CASSFGGVNQPQHF. The CDR3 DNA sequence: TGCGCCAGCAGCTTCGGGGGTGTGAATCAGCCCCAGCATTTT.

This chain links TRBV6-2 or TRBV6-3 with TRBJ2-4, with D possibly matching TRBD1 (6 bases). Germline values: CDR1 MNHEY, CDR2 SVGEGT. V lost 5 bases and J 6 bases, leaving 14 bases between the germline ends. The CDR3 loop spans 14 amino acids. The CDR3 protein is CASSLTGTRNIQYF. The CDR3 DNA reads as TGTGCCAGCAGTCTAACCGGGACAAGAAACATTCAGTACTTC.

This clone was seen a few times. The gene calls are TRBV5-8 and TRBJ2-3, with TRBD1 matching 7 bases. This CDR3 comprises 16 residues. Per the germline V gene, CDR1 is SGHTS and CDR2 is YDEGEE. V lost 7 bases and J lost 4; bases outside the gene matches: 15. CDR3 loop: CASGHPDRVLADTQYF. CDR3 nucleotide sequence: TGTGCCAGCGGCCATCCCGACAGGGTGCTGGCAGATACGCAGTATTTT. Drawing the rest from reference TRBV5-8 and TRBJ2-3, the complete variable domain is EAGVTQSPTHLIKTRGQQATLRCSPISGHTSVYWYQQALGLGLQFLLWYDEGEERNRGNFPPRFSGRQFPNYSSELNVNALELEDSALYLCASGHPDRVLADTQYFGPGTRLTVL.

The chain combines TRBV12-3 or TRBV12-4 with TRBJ1-1; D is undetermined. The CDR3 is made up of 13 amino acids. V was shortened by 4 bases and J by 1 base, with 7 bases between the two germline ends. The CDR3 nucleotides read TGTGCCAGCAGTTCCAGGTCGAACACTGAAGCTTTCTTT. Protein product: CASSSRSNTEAFF.

This clone was counted a few times. The rearrangement links TRBV24-1 to TRBJ2-1, with 10 bases identical to TRBD2. CDR3 length: 17 amino acids. In germline, CDR1 is KGHDR, CDR2 SFDVKD. The J segment lost 6 bases and the V segment lost 3 bases, leaving 10 bases of the junction unmatched. DNA of the CDR3: TGTGCCACCAGTGATCCCTCTCGGAGCGGGGGGGCCAATGAGCAGTTCTTC. Translation gives CATSDPSRSGGANEQFF.